This TCR beta chain is from a study of blood T cell repertoires in COVID-19. Study information: Whether acute or convalescent, the COVID-19 samples came from the United States, Italy and Spain.

After removal of 5 bases from V and 7 bases from J, the junction contained 4 bases not matched to a gene. This CDR3 is 14 amino acids long. The V gene's germline CDR1 is SGHVS and CDR2 FQNEAQ. Assay: immunoSEQ multiplex PCR; the TCRdb copy retains only in-frame clones and omits some. The table lists more than 250,000 clones, 90% of them singletons. V and J are TRBV7-8 and TRBJ1-6; TRBD1 aligns across 8 bases. The specimen sequenced was PBMCs or T cells enriched from blood (not recorded which). This TCR was recovered from a young woman with acute COVID-19. CDR3 bases: TGTGCCAGCAGCCGACAGGGGACAAATTCACCCCTCCACTTT. Encoded protein: CASSRQGTNSPLHF.